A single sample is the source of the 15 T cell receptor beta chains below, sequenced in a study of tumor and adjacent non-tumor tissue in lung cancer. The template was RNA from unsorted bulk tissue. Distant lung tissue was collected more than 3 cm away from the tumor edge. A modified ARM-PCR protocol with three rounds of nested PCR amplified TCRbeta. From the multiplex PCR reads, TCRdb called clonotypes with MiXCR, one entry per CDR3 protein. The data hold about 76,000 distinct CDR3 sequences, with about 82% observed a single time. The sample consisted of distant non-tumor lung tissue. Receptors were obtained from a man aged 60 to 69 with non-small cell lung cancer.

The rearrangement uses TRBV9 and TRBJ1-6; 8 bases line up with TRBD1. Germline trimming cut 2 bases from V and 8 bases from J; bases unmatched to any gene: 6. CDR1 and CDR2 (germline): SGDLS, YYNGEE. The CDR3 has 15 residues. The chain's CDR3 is CASSVRQGRDSPLHF. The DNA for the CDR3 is TGTGCCAGCAGCGTGCGACAGGGGAGAGATTCACCCCTCCACTTT. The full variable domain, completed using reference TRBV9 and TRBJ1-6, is DSGVTQTPKHLITATGQRVTLRCSPRSGDLSVYWYQQSLDQGLQFLIQYYNGEERAKGNILERFSAQQFPDLHSELNLSSLELGDSALYFCASSVRQGRDSPLHFGNGTRLTVT.

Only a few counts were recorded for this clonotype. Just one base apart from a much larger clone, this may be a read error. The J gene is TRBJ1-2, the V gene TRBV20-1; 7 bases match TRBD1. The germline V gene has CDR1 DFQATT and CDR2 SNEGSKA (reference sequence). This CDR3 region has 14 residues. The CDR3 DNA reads TGCAGTGTTAAAAGACAGGGAGCCGGCTATCGCTACACCTTC. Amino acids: CSVKRQGAGYRYTF.

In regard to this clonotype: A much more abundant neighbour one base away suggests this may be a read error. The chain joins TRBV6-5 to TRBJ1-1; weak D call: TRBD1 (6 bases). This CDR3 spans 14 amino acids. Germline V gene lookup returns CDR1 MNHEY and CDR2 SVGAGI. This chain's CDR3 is CANSRGGAQTEAFF. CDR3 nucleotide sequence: TGTGCCAACAGTCGGGGGGGGGCGCAAACTGAAGCTTTCTTT.

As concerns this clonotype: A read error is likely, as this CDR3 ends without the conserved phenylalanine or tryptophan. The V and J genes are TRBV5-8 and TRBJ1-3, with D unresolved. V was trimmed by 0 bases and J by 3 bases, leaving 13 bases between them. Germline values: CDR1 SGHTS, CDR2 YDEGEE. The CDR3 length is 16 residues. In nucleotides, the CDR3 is TGTGCCAGCAGCTTGGACCGACAAGGGTGTGGAAACACCATATATCTT. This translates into CASSLDRQGCGNTIYL.

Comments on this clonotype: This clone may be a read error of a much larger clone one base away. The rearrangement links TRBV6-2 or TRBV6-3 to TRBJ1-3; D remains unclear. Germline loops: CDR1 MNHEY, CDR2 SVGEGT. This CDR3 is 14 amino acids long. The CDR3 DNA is TGTGCCGCTCGGGAGGTCAGCTCTGGAAACACCATATTTTTT. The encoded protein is CAAREVSSGNTIFF.

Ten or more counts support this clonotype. Here the CDR3 reads CASSEHLNYGYTF. In DNA form, the CDR3 reads TGCGCCAGCTCCGAGCACCTGAACTATGGCTACACCTTC. V and J are TRBV10-1 and TRBJ1-2; D unresolved. In germline, CDR1 is WNHNN, CDR2 SYGVQD (reference sequence). The CDR3 totals 13 residues. Trimming took off 8 bases at V and 2 bases at J, with 12 bases between the two ends.

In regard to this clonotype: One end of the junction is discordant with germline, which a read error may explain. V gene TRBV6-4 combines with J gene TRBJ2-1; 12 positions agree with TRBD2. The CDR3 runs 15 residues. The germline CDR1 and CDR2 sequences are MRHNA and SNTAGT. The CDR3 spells CANSDSTSGGNEQFF. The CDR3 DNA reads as TGTGCCAACAGTGACTCGACTAGCGGGGGCAATGAGCAGTTCTTC.

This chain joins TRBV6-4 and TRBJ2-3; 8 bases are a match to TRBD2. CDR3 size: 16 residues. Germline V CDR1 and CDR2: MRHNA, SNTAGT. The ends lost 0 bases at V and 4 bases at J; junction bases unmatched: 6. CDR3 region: CASSDSSGGGPDTQYF. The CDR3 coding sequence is TGTGCCAGCAGTGACTCCAGCGGGGGCGGCCCAGATACGCAGTATTTT.

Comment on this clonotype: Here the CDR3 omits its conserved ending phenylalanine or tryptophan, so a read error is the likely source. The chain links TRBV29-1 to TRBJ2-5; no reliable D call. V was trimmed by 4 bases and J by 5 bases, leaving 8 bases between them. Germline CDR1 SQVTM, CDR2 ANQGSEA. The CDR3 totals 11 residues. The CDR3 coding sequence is TGCAGCGTTGCAGTCGGGGAGACCCAGTACTTA. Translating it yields CSVAVGETQYL.

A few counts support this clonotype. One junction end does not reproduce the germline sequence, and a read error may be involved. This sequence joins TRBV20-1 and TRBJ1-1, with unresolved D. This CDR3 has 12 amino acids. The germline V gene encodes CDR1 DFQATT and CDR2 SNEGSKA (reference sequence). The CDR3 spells CSAIRGNTETFF. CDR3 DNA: TGCAGTGCTATACGAGGGAACACTGAAACTTTCTTT.

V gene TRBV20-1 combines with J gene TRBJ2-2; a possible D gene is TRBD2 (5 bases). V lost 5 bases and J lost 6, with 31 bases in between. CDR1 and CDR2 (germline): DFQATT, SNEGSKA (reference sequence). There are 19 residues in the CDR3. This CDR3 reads CSAYHPGSSRRSVSGELFF. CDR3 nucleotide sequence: TGCAGTGCTTATCACCCCGGGTCTAGCAGGAGGTCCGTGTCCGGGGAGCTGTTTTTT.

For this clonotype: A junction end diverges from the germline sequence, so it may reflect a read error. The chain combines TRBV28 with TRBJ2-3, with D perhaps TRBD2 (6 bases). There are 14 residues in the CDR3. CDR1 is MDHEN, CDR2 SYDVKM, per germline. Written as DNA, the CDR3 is TGTGCAAGCAGTTTCCTTAGCGGCACAGATACGCATTATTTT. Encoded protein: CASSFLSGTDTHYF.

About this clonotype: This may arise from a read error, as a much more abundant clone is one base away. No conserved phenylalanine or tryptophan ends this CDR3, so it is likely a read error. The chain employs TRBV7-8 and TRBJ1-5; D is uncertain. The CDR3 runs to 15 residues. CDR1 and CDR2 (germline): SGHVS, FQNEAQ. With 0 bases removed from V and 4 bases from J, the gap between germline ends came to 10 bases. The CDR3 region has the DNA TGTGCCAGCAGCTTAGCGCTTACGGGGAATCAGCCCCAGCATTAT. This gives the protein CASSLALTGNQPQHY.

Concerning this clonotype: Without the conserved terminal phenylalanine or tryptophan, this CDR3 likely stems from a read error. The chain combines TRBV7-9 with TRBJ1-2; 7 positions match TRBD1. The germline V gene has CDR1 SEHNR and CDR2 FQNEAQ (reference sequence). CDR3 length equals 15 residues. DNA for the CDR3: TGTGCCAACAGCTTAGGGGGCACCACTCTCTATGGCTACACCTCC. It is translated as CANSLGGTTLYGYTS.

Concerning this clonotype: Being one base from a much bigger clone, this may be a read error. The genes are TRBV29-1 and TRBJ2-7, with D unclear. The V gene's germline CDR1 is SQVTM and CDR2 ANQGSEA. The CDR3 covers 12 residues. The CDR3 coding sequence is TGCAGCGTTGGTAAGAGCCCCTACAAGCAGTACTTC. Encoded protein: CSVGKSPYKQYF.